Below are 7 T cell receptor beta chains sequenced from a single sample in a study of cytomegalovirus exposure and HLA in healthy donors. PCR primers comprised 60 Vbeta and 13 Jbeta primers. Data came from immunoSEQ multiplex PCR; TCRdb stores just in-frame clones and leaves some out. The sample carries approximately 140,000 clones, around 78% recorded once. Sequenced: PBMCs. Receptors originate from a woman aged 50 to 60 in good health and CMV-seronegative.

The chain has TRBV11-2 and TRBJ1-1; a possible D gene is TRBD1 (5 bases). Trimming took off 5 bases at V and 1 base at J, with 8 bases between the two ends. The germline CDR1 and CDR2 sequences are SGHAT and FQNNGV. The CDR3 loop spans 13 amino acids. CDR3 bases: TGTGCCAGCAGCCCGGACACGAACACTGAAGCTTTCTTT. Amino acid sequence: CASSPDTNTEAFF.

V usage is TRBV7-9 and J usage is TRBJ2-1; D call uncertain. This CDR3 region has 10 residues. Per the germline V gene, CDR1 is SEHNR and CDR2 is FQNEAQ (reference sequence). Trimming cost V 8 bases and J 15 bases, with 14 bases left between them. CDR3 sequence reads: CASPQTGGFF. Here the CDR3 DNA reads TGTGCCAGCCCCCAAACTGGCGGGTTCTTC.

The chain is built from TRBV7-9 and TRBJ2-1; 8 nucleotides agree with TRBD2. The germline CDR1 and CDR2 sequences are SEHNR and FQNEAQ (reference sequence). V gave up 5 bases and J gave up 4 bases; unmatched junction bases: 7. The CDR3 runs 15 residues. CDR3 DNA sequence: TGTGCCAGCAGCCCCCAGAGCGGGGGTTACAATGAGCAGTTCTTC. Residues: CASSPQSGGYNEQFF.

V gene TRBV18 combines with J gene TRBJ2-7; no clear D. The CDR3 loop spans 13 amino acids. Germline V gene sequence: CDR1 KGHSH, CDR2 LQKENI. Trimming shortened V by 3 bases and J by 4 bases, and 10 bases separated the two germline ends. CDR3 in amino acids: CASSPSSIYEQYV. The CDR3 DNA is TGTGCCAGCTCACCTAGCTCCATTTACGAGCAGTACGTC.

CDR3 in amino acids: CSVSGLAGYEQYF. The CDR3 DNA sequence: TGCAGCGTTTCCGGACTAGCGGGCTACGAGCAGTACTTC. The chain uses TRBV29-1 and TRBJ2-7; the match to TRBD2 covers 11 bases. The trim removed 5 bases at V and 3 bases at J, leaving 3 bases unmatched. Germline V CDR1 and CDR2: SQVTM, ANQGSEA. The CDR3 is made up of 13 amino acids.

In its sample, this clone was seen once. The chain has TRBV6-5 and TRBJ2-7; D perhaps matches TRBD2 (5 bases). Germline V gives CDR1 MNHEY, CDR2 SVGAGI. CDR3 length equals 15 residues. Trimming left V 0 bases short and J 4 bases short, with 13 bases between. The CDR3 here is CASSYSTRSSYEQYF. CDR3 DNA sequence: TGTGCCAGCAGTTACTCAACTAGATCATCATACGAGCAGTACTTC.

The chain joins TRBV11-2 to TRBJ1-2, with 8 bases identical to TRBD1. CDR1 and CDR2 (germline): SGHAT, FQNNGV. There are 16 residues in the CDR3. V dropped 4 bases and J dropped 8; count of bases not matched to a gene: 15. Here the CDR3 reads CASSSEKDREAGGYTF. Written as DNA, the CDR3 is TGTGCCAGCAGCTCAGAGAAGGACAGGGAGGCCGGCGGCTACACCTTC.